This TCR beta chain was profiled in a study of shared clonotypes between healthy human individuals. Study findings and constraints: Large sequencing depth failed to make sorted-subset sequencing complete, rarefaction showed.

Comments on this clone: Its antigen remains unidentified.

Terminally differentiated effector memory CD45RA+ cells were left out of the naive CD8 fraction, which was CD45RO-negative and positively selected for CCR7. The CDR3 contains 15 residues. Trimming took 1 base from V and 1 from J, leaving 9 bases between them. The germline CDR1 and CDR2 sequences are SGHDT and YYEEEE. Clones were read by immunoSEQ multiplex PCR, and TCRdb kept only the in-frame ones, dropping some. This table has around 2.1 million clones, more than 85% appearing once. This TCR was recovered from a man younger than 35 in good health. Some clones in this sample may be carry-over from other donors' samples. The sequencing input was naive CD8+ T cells from PBMCs. This chain links TRBV5-6 with TRBJ2-1, with a possible D match to TRBD2 (5 bases). Here the CDR3 reads CASSLMVASYNEQFF. CDR3 sequence (DNA): TGTGCCAGCAGCTTGATGGTAGCGTCCTACAATGAGCAGTTCTTC.